This TCR beta chain was observed in a study of cytomegalovirus exposure and HLA in healthy donors. V was shortened by 1 base and J by 10 bases, with 10 bases between the two germline ends. CDR1 is GTSNPN and CDR2 is SVGIG in the germline V gene (reference sequence). The CDR3 extends over 11 amino acids. The PCR contained 60 Vbeta and 13 Jbeta primers. Data came from immunoSEQ multiplex PCR; TCRdb stores just in-frame clones and leaves some out. The table records about 120,000 clones, around 80% of them present only once. This rearrangement joins TRBV30 to TRBJ1-1, with D uncertain. The sample taken for sequencing was PBMCs. This receptor was taken from a man between 50 and 59 years old in good health and CMV-seronegative. The CDR3 DNA is TGTGCCTGGAGTGACACCTGTGGAGCTTTCTTT. Its protein product is CAWSDTCGAFF.